Sequencing of this T cell receptor beta chain was carried out in a study of graft-versus-host responses after intestinal transplantation. Produced via immunoSEQ multiplex PCR; TCRdb's table is partial and in-frame only. The sample includes about 71,000 clones, around 90% of them seen just once. On this clone itself: Its antigen is undetermined.

The source material was unstimulated CD8+ T cells sorted from spleen or lymph node cells, sampled before intestinal transplant. The sequence was obtained from a human donor who received an intestinal transplant.

The CDR3 region is CASSLRGNSPLHF. The DNA of the CDR3 is TGTGCCAGCAGTTTAAGGGGGAATTCACCCCTCCACTTT. This sequence joins TRBV27 and TRBJ1-6; D possibly corresponds to TRBD1 (6 bases). This CDR3 spans 13 amino acids. Germline CDR1 reads MNHEY; CDR2 reads SMNVEV (reference sequence). The germline V and J ends were trimmed by 2 bases and 7 bases, with 6 bases remaining between them.